Listed here are 22 T cell receptor beta chains from one sample, sequenced in a study of Ad26.COV2.S vaccination and SARS-CoV-2 variants. Treatment reported: about 20 received Ad26.COV2.S at low or high dose, single or two shots; about 5 received placebo; per-sample allocation not given. The investigators took samples on day 63 after the first vaccine or placebo injection. Data came from immunoSEQ multiplex PCR; TCRdb stores just in-frame clones and leaves some out. Among about 680,000 clones, roughly 90% were seen once, and the ten largest hold about 1.5%. Sequenced here: peripheral blood, sampled in a trial of Ad26.COV2.S vaccine versus placebo. The receptors shown here come from a person between 18 and 65 years old who received the Ad26.COV2.S COVID-19 vaccine or a placebo.

The rearrangement uses TRBV6-4 and TRBJ2-3; 9 bases line up with TRBD2. This CDR3 comprises 16 residues. In germline, CDR1 is MRHNA, CDR2 SNTAGT. The J segment lost 1 base and the V segment lost 2 bases, leaving 4 bases of the junction unmatched. The CDR3 nucleotides are TGTGCCAGCAGTGACCTCGCGGGGGGGGGCACAGATACGCAGTATTTT. Translated: CASSDLAGGGTDTQYF.

This clone has a single count. The gene calls are TRBV19 and TRBJ2-3; D ambiguous. Looked up from germline, CDR1 is LNHDA and CDR2 is SQIVND (reference sequence). The germline V and J ends were trimmed by 1 base and 0 bases, with 11 bases remaining between them. This CDR3 is built from 16 residues. The CDR3 DNA sequence: TGTGCCAGTAGTATAGGTCGAGGTCCTAGCACAGATACGCAGTATTTT. Translated, it gives CASSIGRGPSTDTQYF.

The chain combines TRBV6-5 with TRBJ2-7; weak D call: TRBD1 (6 bases). V was clipped by 5 bases and J by 3 bases, with 17 bases between them. CDR3 length equals 15 residues. Germline values: CDR1 MNHEY, CDR2 SVGAGI. CDR3 sequence: CASSPQGRGIYEQYF. CDR3 DNA sequence: TGTGCCAGCAGTCCACAGGGAAGGGGAATCTACGAGCAGTACTTC.

V gene TRBV21-1 combines with J gene TRBJ2-1; TRBD2, the table's D call, was not compared with the DNA. TRBV21-1 is assigned pseudogene status. CDR3 length: 16 amino acids. The CDR3 nucleotides are TGTGCCAGCAGCAAAGGGCCCAGCGGGAATTACAATGAGCAGTTCTTC. It encodes CASSKGPSGNYNEQFF.

The rearrangement links TRBV19 to TRBJ2-3; D is perhaps TRBD2 (6 bases). This CDR3 comprises 15 residues. V lost 1 base, J lost 2 bases, and 10 bases lay in between. Germline CDR1 is LNHDA and CDR2 is SQIVND (reference sequence). The CDR3 DNA sequence: TGTGCCAGTAGTATAGGACGGGACTTCACAGATACGCAGTATTTT. Translation: CASSIGRDFTDTQYF.

The chain is built from TRBV2 and TRBJ1-1; 9 nucleotides align to TRBD1. CDR1 and CDR2 from the germline V gene are SNHLY and FYNNEI. Trimming removed 6 bases from V and 4 bases from J; junction bases left unmatched: 3. The CDR3 contains 13 residues. CDR3 sequence: CASRGQGGTEAFF. In DNA, the CDR3 is TGTGCCAGCAGGGGACAGGGAGGCACTGAAGCTTTCTTT.

The chain is built from TRBV3-1 (or the pseudogene TRBV3-2) and TRBJ2-7; D remains ambiguous. The germline V gene encodes CDR1 LGHDT and CDR2 YNNKEL (reference sequence). This CDR3 has 16 amino acids. Trimming took 0 bases from V and 1 from J, leaving 13 bases between them. Here the CDR3 reads CASSQDPSARSYEQYF. Written as DNA, the CDR3 is TGTGCCAGCAGCCAAGATCCCTCCGCGCGGTCCTACGAGCAGTACTTC.

The rearrangement joins TRBV7-6 to TRBJ2-3; 8 nucleotides align to TRBD1. The CDR3 spans 16 residues. Looked up from germline, CDR1 is SGHVS and CDR2 is FNYEAQ. With 2 bases clipped from V and 8 bases from J, the junction kept 12 bases outside the gene matches. The CDR3 nucleotides read TGTGCCAGCAGCTTACACTTGGACAGGGAGAGGGTTACGCAGTATTTT. This gives the protein CASSLHLDRERVTQYF.

This clone was detected once. The chain is built from TRBV3-1 (or the pseudogene TRBV3-2) and TRBJ2-5; D assignment may be TRBD1 or TRBD2 (6 bases each). V lost 5 bases and J lost 5, with 18 bases in between. The CDR3 contains 15 residues. Germline V lookup: CDR1 LGHDT, CDR2 YNNKEL (reference sequence). The CDR3 protein is CASSWGAGRGETQYF. The CDR3 DNA sequence: TGTGCCAGCAGCTGGGGGGCAGGGCGTGGGGAGACCCAGTACTTC.

This chain links TRBV30 with TRBJ1-2, with TRBD1 as a possible D gene (6 bases). In germline, CDR1 is GTSNPN, CDR2 SVGIG (reference sequence). This CDR3 region has 12 residues. V lost 0 bases and J 8 bases, leaving 10 bases between the germline ends. The chain's CDR3 is CAWSVGGRGYTF. The CDR3 DNA reads as TGTGCCTGGAGTGTAGGGGGAAGAGGCTACACCTTC. Combining the CDR3 with reference TRBV30 and TRBJ1-2 gives the whole variable domain SQTIHQWPATLVQPVGSPLSLECTVEGTSNPNLYWYRQAAGRGLQLLFYSVGIGQISSEVPQNLSASRPQDRQFILSSKKLLLSDSGFYLCAWSVGGRGYTFGSGTRLTVV.

The CDR3 DNA follows: TGTGCCAGCAGCCAACAGGGGGTAAAACTGTTTTTT. Encoded protein: CASSQQGVKLFF. The rearrangement joins TRBV11-2 to TRBJ1-4; 8 bases are shared with TRBD1. The CDR3 runs 12 residues. The germline V gene encodes CDR1 SGHAT and CDR2 FQNNGV. With V trimmed by 5 bases and J by 10 bases, 3 bases remained unmatched.

This sequence joins TRBV11-2 and TRBJ2-7; D ambiguous. V lost 0 bases and J lost 5, with 17 bases in between. The germline V gene encodes CDR1 SGHAT and CDR2 FQNNGV. This CDR3 spans 16 amino acids. This chain's CDR3 is CASSLDPASGNNEQYF. As DNA, the CDR3 is TGTGCCAGCAGCTTAGATCCCGCGTCAGGCAACAACGAGCAGTACTTC.

The chain joins TRBV5-4 to TRBJ2-7, with unresolved D. The CDR3 length is 11 residues. V gave up 0 bases and J gave up 11 bases, with 9 bases separating them. Germline assignment: CDR1 SGHNT and CDR2 YYREEE (reference sequence). The CDR3 nucleotides read TGTGCCAGCAGCTTGGCTAGGATCGAGTACTTC. Encoded protein: CASSLARIEYF.

This rearrangement joins TRBV4-1 to TRBJ1-2, with D possibly being TRBD1 (5 bases). From germline, CDR1 is MGHRA and CDR2 YSYEKL. V was trimmed by 1 base and J by 4 bases, leaving 13 bases between them. This CDR3 comprises 15 residues. CDR3 region: CASSQGDSLSYGYTF. DNA of the CDR3: TGCGCCAGCAGCCAAGGTGACAGCCTGAGCTATGGCTACACCTTC.

The V and J genes are TRBV4-1 and TRBJ2-1; 7 bases map to TRBD1. V was pared by 3 bases and J by 4 bases, with 3 bases of the junction left unmatched. Germline loops: CDR1 MGHRA, CDR2 YSYEKL. CDR3 size: 14 residues. CDR3 DNA sequence: TGCGCCAGCAGCCACCCGACAGGGTACAATGAGCAGTTCTTC. Residues: CASSHPTGYNEQFF.

The CDR3 coding sequence is TGTGCCAGCAGCCCCCAAGCCGGGACAGTCCCTTACGAGCAGTACTTC. Translated, it gives CASSPQAGTVPYEQYF. This chain joins TRBV9 and TRBJ2-7; 7 bases are a match to TRBD1. Looked up from germline, CDR1 is SGDLS and CDR2 is YYNGEE. The CDR3 runs to 16 residues. V was clipped by 4 bases and J by 4 bases; unmatched bases: 14.

The chain recombines TRBV19 with TRBJ2-2, with 9 bases aligning to TRBD1. Losses at the gene ends were 4 bases for V and 3 bases for J; bases not matched to a gene: 0. This CDR3 has 14 amino acids. Germline V CDR1 and CDR2: LNHDA, SQIVND (reference sequence). The CDR3 loop reads CASSRDRDTGELFF. The DNA for the CDR3 is TGTGCCAGTAGTAGGGACAGGGACACCGGGGAGCTGTTTTTT.

J is TRBJ2-5 and V is TRBV18; D might be TRBD1 or TRBD2, each matching 5 bases. This CDR3 contains 14 residues. Per the germline V gene, CDR1 is KGHSH and CDR2 is LQKENI. V gave up 3 bases and J gave up 1 base, with 9 bases separating them. In DNA, the CDR3 is TGTGCCAGCTCACCGGGGGTAGCCCAAGAGACCCAGTACTTC. It yields the protein CASSPGVAQETQYF.

A single count supports this clone. V usage is TRBV10-3 and J usage is TRBJ2-3; weak D call: TRBD2 (5 bases). Germline lookup yields CDR1 ENHRY and CDR2 SYGVKD. This CDR3 is 17 amino acids long. Trimming stripped 10 bases from V and 3 bases from J, with 26 bases between. Here the CDR3 DNA reads TGTGCCACCAATCCCTTAGCCGGAGCCGGGGTGACAGATACGCAGTATTTT. As protein: CATNPLAGAGVTDTQYF.

The rearrangement uses TRBV6-5 and TRBJ1-2; 7 nucleotides match TRBD1. The CDR3 is 14 residues long. V lost 5 bases and J lost 5; bases outside the gene matches: 8. CDR1 is MNHEY and CDR2 is SVGAGI in the germline V gene. In DNA, the CDR3 is TGTGCCAGCAGTAACTACAGGGGTCTGTATGGCTACACCTTC. It encodes CASSNYRGLYGYTF.

V usage is TRBV30 and J usage is TRBJ2-7, with 7 bases fitting TRBD2. From germline, CDR1 is GTSNPN and CDR2 SVGIG (reference sequence). The length of the CDR3 is 14 residues. V lost 7 bases to trimming and J lost 4 bases; unmatched junction nucleotides: 13. The CDR3 DNA follows: TGTGCCTTACACGCGACGGGAGGACATTACGAGCAGTACTTC. It specifies CALHATGGHYEQYF.

This sequence joins TRBV12-3 or TRBV12-4 and TRBJ2-3; no reliable D call. The V end was cut by 2 bases, the J end by 3 bases, with 3 bases between. The CDR3 has 12 amino acids. The CDR3 DNA follows: TGTGCCAGCAGTTTAATGACAGATACGCAGTATTTT. Translated: CASSLMTDTQYF.